This entry lists 31 T cell receptor beta chains sequenced from one sample in a study of CD8 T cells in ankylosing spondylitis. TCRdb analysed the 5' RACE reads with MiXCR anew, one entry per CDR3 protein. This table holds around 150,000 distinct CDR3 sequences, 5.5% to 7.5% found once. The sequencing sample was made of blood, either unsorted or a sorted T cell fraction (not recorded which). The receptor source for this set is a female donor with ankylosing spondylitis or in good health (not recorded which).

This clonotype was detected ten times or more. The CDR3: CASSLGHGRGQPQHF. For the CDR3, the DNA is TGTGCCAGCAGTTTGGGTCACGGGCGAGGTCAGCCCCAGCATTTT. The chain recombines TRBV28 with TRBJ1-5; D remains unclear. The V and J ends lost 3 bases and 6 bases respectively, with 15 bases between them. Germline CDR1 and CDR2: MDHEN and SYDVKM. The CDR3 loop spans 15 amino acids.

This clonotype was counted at least ten times. The V gene is TRBV12-3 or TRBV12-4, the J gene TRBJ1-2; 7 bases match TRBD1. The CDR3 is made up of 13 amino acids. The V gene end was trimmed by 3 bases and the J gene end by 5 bases; junction bases not matched to a gene: 3. The CDR3 sequence is CASSFGQVYGYTF. DNA for the CDR3: TGTGCCAGCAGTTTCGGACAGGTTTATGGCTACACCTTC.

At least ten counts were recorded for this clonotype. The chain recombines TRBV12-3 or TRBV12-4 with TRBJ2-3; possibly TRBD2 for D (6 bases). This CDR3 is built from 13 residues. V was clipped by 2 bases and J by 8 bases, with 11 bases between them. The CDR3 DNA follows: TGTGCCAGCAGTTTAATGGCCGGGGGTACGCAGTATTTT. Amino acids: CASSLMAGGTQYF.

The rearrangement joins TRBV7-2 to TRBJ2-7; D is possibly TRBD2 (5 bases). CDR3 length equals 14 residues. With 3 bases removed from V and 2 bases from J, the gap between germline ends came to 11 bases. CDR1 and CDR2 (germline): SGHTA, FQGNSA. The CDR3 sequence: CASSFGGGPYEQYF. Written as DNA, the CDR3 is TGTGCCAGCAGCTTTGGTGGAGGTCCCTACGAGCAGTACTTC.

This clonotype was detected only a few times. This may be a read error: a much more frequent sequence differs by one nucleotide. V gene TRBV7-2 combines with J gene TRBJ2-5, with D unclear. This CDR3 region has 14 residues. In germline, CDR1 is SGHTA, CDR2 FQGNSA. V lost 5 bases and J lost 7, with 17 bases in between. CDR3 sequence (DNA): TGTGCCAGCAGCGCCCAGGAGCTTCGGGCGACCCAGTACTTC. Its translation is CASSAQELRATQYF.

This clonotype appeared many times. J is TRBJ1-1 and V is TRBV20-1, with 7 nucleotides matching TRBD1. Germline CDR1 DFQATT, CDR2 SNEGSKA (reference sequence). This CDR3 region has 14 residues. The junction had 5 bases not matched to a gene; V was cut back by 4 bases and J by 0 bases. CDR3 nucleotide sequence: TGCAGTGCTAAGGGGACAGCCTTGAACACTGAAGCTTTCTTT. Translation gives CSAKGTALNTEAFF.

This clonotype was seen ten or more times. The rearrangement joins TRBV10-3 to TRBJ1-2; D perhaps matches TRBD1 (5 bases). Trimming stripped 4 bases from V and 4 bases from J, with 10 bases between. The CDR3 covers 13 residues. Germline V gene lookup returns CDR1 ENHRY and CDR2 SYGVKD. The CDR3 region has the DNA TGTGCCATCAGTGGGGACGGGATCTATGGCTACACCTTC. Translation: CAISGDGIYGYTF.

This clonotype was seen ten or more times. CDR3 bases: TGTGCCAGCAGCCAGACTAGCGGGGGGGCCGACAATGAGCAGTTCTTC. Amino acids: CASSQTSGGADNEQFF. The J gene is TRBJ2-1, the V gene TRBV3-1, with TRBD2 matching over 14 bases. V was clipped by 3 bases and J by 5 bases; unmatched bases: 3. Germline V gene lookup returns CDR1 LGHDT and CDR2 YNNKEL (reference sequence). This CDR3 region has 16 residues.

Ten or more counts support this clonotype. The chain is built from TRBV5-1 and TRBJ2-3; 11 bases line up with TRBD2. Germline CDR1 reads SGHRS; CDR2 reads YFSETQ. This CDR3 region has 16 residues. V was clipped by 4 bases and J by 2 bases; unmatched bases: 6. The CDR3 DNA is TGCGCCAGCAGCCCAACTAGCGGGGGCCCCACAGATACGCAGTATTTT. Its protein is CASSPTSGGPTDTQYF.

About this clonotype itself: Given a much more abundant clone one base away, this may be a read error. Here the CDR3 reads CASSQGPDGRNQPQHF. In DNA form, the CDR3 reads TGTGCCAGCAGCCAGGGCCCGGACGGTCGCAATCAGCCCCAGCATTTT. This chain links TRBV4-2 with TRBJ1-5; D remains unclear. The CDR3 sequence is 16 residues long. Trimming shortened V by 3 bases and J by 2 bases, and 14 bases separated the two germline ends. Germline V gene lookup returns CDR1 LGHNA and CDR2 YNFKEQ.

This clonotype was counted at least ten times. The chain employs TRBV7-9 and TRBJ1-1; the D gene is possibly TRBD1 (6 bases). CDR1 and CDR2 from the germline V gene are SEHNR and FQNEAQ (reference sequence). The CDR3 runs 15 residues. Trimming left V 7 bases short and J 4 bases short, with 19 bases between. The CDR3: CASTSPQGRGTEAFF. CDR3 nucleotides: TGTGCCAGCACCAGTCCACAGGGAAGGGGCACTGAAGCTTTCTTT.

This clonotype was recorded at least ten times. The V and J genes are TRBV6-1 and TRBJ1-3; D may be TRBD1 (5 bases). CDR1 and CDR2 (germline): MNHNS, SASEGT. The CDR3 has 16 amino acids. V was clipped by 3 bases and J by 2 bases, with 14 bases between them. CDR3 amino acids: CASSDWGRTTGNTIYF. The CDR3, as DNA: TGTGCCAGCAGTGATTGGGGCAGGACGACTGGAAACACCATATATTTT.

This clonotype has a count of ten or more. This sequence joins TRBV20-1 and TRBJ2-5; D remains ambiguous. The germline V gene encodes CDR1 DFQATT and CDR2 SNEGSKA (reference sequence). V was pared by 4 bases and J by 2 bases, with 11 bases between. CDR3 length: 13 residues. The CDR3 region is CSAIGKLQETQYF. DNA of the CDR3: TGCAGTGCTATCGGAAAACTACAAGAGACCCAGTACTTC.

This clonotype was detected ten times or more. In DNA, the CDR3 is TGTGCCAGCAGTCCCCTTGGACAGGGGCTTTACTATGGCTACACCTTC. It yields the protein CASSPLGQGLYYGYTF. V is TRBV27 and J is TRBJ1-2, with 9 bases that match TRBD1. Germline assignment: CDR1 MNHEY and CDR2 SMNVEV (reference sequence). The CDR3 covers 16 residues. V lost 5 bases, J lost 3 bases, and 10 bases stayed unmatched.

V is TRBV7-9 and J is TRBJ2-3, with 7 bases aligning to TRBD1. V was clipped by 6 bases and J by 0 bases; unmatched bases: 3. The CDR3 loop spans 14 amino acids. Germline values: CDR1 SEHNR, CDR2 FQNEAQ (reference sequence). The CDR3 sequence is CASRATGSTDTQYF. Written as DNA, the CDR3 is TGTGCCAGCAGGGCGACAGGGAGCACAGATACGCAGTATTTT.

This clonotype came up many times. The gene calls are TRBV6-2 or TRBV6-3 and TRBJ1-1; D is perhaps TRBD1 (6 bases). The CDR3 runs to 13 residues. The germline V gene encodes CDR1 MNHEY and CDR2 SVGEGT. Trimming pared 2 bases from V and 11 bases from J, leaving 15 bases between. The CDR3 bases are TGTGCCAGCAGTTACGGACAGCATCTCGTGGCTTTCTTT. Translation: CASSYGQHLVAFF.

This clonotype was seen many times. The V gene is TRBV12-3 or TRBV12-4, the J gene TRBJ2-1; D could derive from TRBD1 or TRBD2 (5 bases each). Between the trimmed V and J ends, which lost 1 base and 8 bases, there was a span of 12 bases. The CDR3 is 14 residues long. CDR3 amino acids: CASSLEGPRDEQFF. The DNA of the CDR3 is TGTGCCAGCAGTTTAGAGGGACCTAGGGATGAGCAGTTCTTC.

The table lists this clonotype with a few counts. The gene calls are TRBV6-2 or TRBV6-3 and TRBJ1-5; no reliable D call. The CDR3 spans 12 residues. The V gene lost 7 bases and the J gene lost 4 bases, with 8 bases spanning the gap. Per germline, CDR1 MNHEY and CDR2 SVGEGT. The CDR3: CASKSGNQPQHF. The CDR3 region has the DNA TGTGCCAGCAAATCCGGGAATCAGCCCCAGCATTTT.

There are many counts of this clonotype. V is TRBV28 and J is TRBJ1-2; D is possibly TRBD1 (5 bases). The CDR3 spans 14 residues. The germline V gene has CDR1 MDHEN and CDR2 SYDVKM. The V and J ends lost 4 bases and 7 bases respectively, with 16 bases between them. The CDR3 coding sequence is TGTGCCAGCAGTTCCGCTCAGGGCCCCCTTGGCTACACCTTC. It codes for CASSSAQGPLGYTF.

The chain recombines TRBV29-1 with TRBJ2-1; 16 bases are shared with TRBD2. Germline CDR1 and CDR2: SQVTM and ANQGSEA. The trim removed 4 bases at V and 2 bases at J, leaving 5 bases unmatched. The CDR3 loop spans 17 amino acids. This CDR3 reads CSVGGLAGGRPYNEQFF. The CDR3 nucleotides read TGCAGCGTTGGGGGACTAGCGGGGGGGAGGCCCTACAATGAGCAGTTCTTC.

Only a few counts were recorded for this clonotype. This rearrangement joins TRBV28 to TRBJ1-5, with a tentative D call TRBD1 (6 bases). The CDR3 consists of 14 residues. The ends were cut back, 4 bases at V and 7 bases at J, with 14 bases in the middle. Germline values: CDR1 MDHEN, CDR2 SYDVKM. CDR3 protein: CASSSETGGQPQHF. The CDR3 DNA reads TGTGCCAGCAGTTCGGAGACAGGAGGGCAGCCCCAGCATTTT.

CDR3 sequence (DNA): TGTGCCAGCAGTTCAGGGGGGGGCTATGGCTACACCTTC. It specifies CASSSGGGYGYTF. This chain links TRBV28 with TRBJ1-2; 7 bases are a match to TRBD1. The CDR3 covers 13 residues. V was pared by 4 bases and J by 4 bases, with 3 bases of the junction left unmatched. Per the germline V gene, CDR1 is MDHEN and CDR2 is SYDVKM.

The sample holds many counts of this clonotype. The CDR3 coding sequence is TGCAGCGGCGACGACAGGGGCCATGGCTACACCTTC. Translated: CSGDDRGHGYTF. This chain uses TRBV29-1 with TRBJ1-2; TRBD1 matches 8 bases. Germline CDR1 SQVTM, CDR2 ANQGSEA. V was clipped by 7 bases and J by 6 bases; unmatched bases: 7. There are 12 residues in the CDR3.

Ten or more counts support this clonotype. This chain uses TRBV20-1 with TRBJ2-1, with TRBD2 identical over 13 bases. Germline loops: CDR1 DFQATT, CDR2 SNEGSKA (reference sequence). This CDR3 is 17 amino acids long. V trimming: 1 base; J trimming: 8 bases; junction bases outside the gene matches: 11. This CDR3 reads CSARGLAGGQRIYEQFF. The CDR3 DNA follows: TGCAGTGCTAGAGGACTAGCGGGGGGCCAGAGGATTTATGAGCAGTTCTTC.

This clonotype was recorded many times. V gene TRBV7-2 combines with J gene TRBJ1-2, with 7 positions matching TRBD1. V gave up 4 bases and J gave up 5 bases; unmatched junction bases: 10. Germline V CDR1 and CDR2: SGHTA, FQGNSA. The CDR3 totals 15 residues. The CDR3 reads CASSSSLTGFYGYTF. As DNA, the CDR3 is TGTGCCAGCAGCTCCAGCCTGACAGGGTTTTATGGCTACACCTTC.

This clonotype was counted many times. The chain recombines TRBV6-2 or TRBV6-3 with TRBJ2-5, with D maybe TRBD1 (6 bases). V gave up 7 bases and J gave up 2 bases, with 14 bases separating them. The CDR3 has 14 amino acids. Germline lookup yields CDR1 MNHEY and CDR2 SVGEGT. Here the CDR3 DNA reads TGTGCCAGCAACAGCGGACAGCTGCAAGAGACCCAGTACTTC. This gives the protein CASNSGQLQETQYF.

This clonotype has ten or more counts. This chain connects TRBV4-2 to TRBJ1-2, with D perhaps matching TRBD1 (5 bases). The length of the CDR3 is 14 residues. V gave up 1 base and J gave up 3 bases, with 9 bases separating them. In germline, CDR1 is LGHNA, CDR2 YNFKEQ. The CDR3 DNA is TGTGCCAGCAGCCAAGTGGGGACCTACTATGGCTACACCTTC. It specifies CASSQVGTYYGYTF.

This clonotype was found many times. The chain uses TRBV28 and TRBJ1-6; D remains ambiguous. The germline CDR1 and CDR2 sequences are MDHEN and SYDVKM. Trimming cost V 2 bases and J 9 bases, with 11 bases left between them. The CDR3 totals 14 residues. CDR3 residues: CASSLGESASPLHF. In DNA form, the CDR3 reads TGTGCCAGCAGTTTAGGAGAGTCGGCTTCACCCCTCCACTTT.

Many counts were recorded for this clonotype. The chain carries TRBV24-1 and TRBJ2-1; D uncertain. The CDR3 has 16 residues. In germline, CDR1 is KGHDR, CDR2 SFDVKD. V shed 5 bases and J shed 0 bases, with 13 bases lying between them. The CDR3 region has the DNA TGTGCCACCAGTGGACCGGAAGACAACTCCTACAATGAGCAGTTCTTC. It specifies CATSGPEDNSYNEQFF.

This clonotype showed up just a few times. A much larger clone is a single base away; this may be a read error. The chain uses TRBV12-3 or TRBV12-4 and TRBJ2-5; 11 nucleotides line up with TRBD2. The CDR3 is 14 residues long. The CDR3 loop is CASSKGLAEEAQYF. In DNA form, the CDR3 reads TGTGCCAGCAGCAAGGGACTAGCGGAAGAGGCCCAGTACTTC.

In this sample, this clonotype turned up many times. The rearrangement links TRBV5-1 to TRBJ1-2; possibly TRBD1 for D (5 bases). This CDR3 is 15 amino acids long. CDR1 SGHRS and CDR2 YFSETQ come from the germline V gene. V was cut by 4 bases and J by 4 bases, with 17 bases left in between. CDR3 residues: CASSLGTAGLYGYTF. The CDR3 nucleotides read TGCGCCAGCAGCCTCGGGACCGCAGGACTCTATGGCTACACCTTC.